The clone carrying this T cell receptor (beta chain) came up a few times. As yet, its antigen is unknown. Trimming left V 1 base short and J 2 bases short, with 9 bases between. Germline lookup yields CDR1 MGHRA and CDR2 YSYEKL. This CDR3 spans 14 amino acids. Isolated RNA was reverse transcribed into cDNA used as the sequencing template. Assay: immunoSEQ multiplex PCR; the TCRdb copy retains only in-frame clones and omits some. The sample holds under 250,000 clones; 57% are singletons and the top ten take 0.45%. Both peripheral blood and punch biopsies of lesional scalp skin were obtained from patients who had alopecia areata. The sample is drawn from a study of CD8+ T cells in alopecia areata. Study-level information: Treatment comprised oral tofacitinib, 5 to 10 mg twice daily, in treated patients. It was 6 to 18 months of tofacitinib, and then there were 6 months off drug. Notes on the study in general: More clonal than normal scalp was lesional scalp, particularly alopecia totalis/universalis.

This TCR was sampled from a human donor with alopecia areata. The input for sequencing was CD4+ T cells sorted from blood, taken at week 0. V usage is TRBV4-1 and J usage is TRBJ2-7; D is unresolved. The CDR3 DNA reads TGCGCCAGCAGCCAAGGACCCAATACCTACGAGCAGTACTTC. Protein: CASSQGPNTYEQYF.